This T cell receptor beta chain was sequenced in a study of a mutant IDH1 vaccine in newly diagnosed glioma. Study context: Treatment recipients were approximately 62% male and around 40% female, and their mean age was roughly 40 years. Previous care, which was radiotherapy, temozolomide, or both, most often involved both.

Study conclusions and caveats: Vaccine-induced responses were seen in more than 90% of patients, spanning several MHC alleles.

Some clones are missing from TCRdb's copy, which holds only in-frame ones; the method was immunoSEQ multiplex PCR. The profile shows fewer than 45,000 clones, 60% to 80% of them singletons. Time point: baseline, week 1 (first vaccination visit). Specified treatment: pre-vaccination baseline after standard-of-care therapy. New WHO grade 3 or 4 IDH1-mutant, ATRX-lost astrocytomas were present in all donors. This clone has only one observation. Its specificity is not known. V was cut by 2 bases and J by 3 bases, with 9 bases left in between. There are 14 residues in the CDR3. Germline V CDR1 and CDR2: SGHDN, FVKESK.

This sample comprised PBMCs, obtained from a glioma patient treated with radiotherapy, temozolomide or both. This chain links TRBV14 with TRBJ2-3, with a weak D call TRBD1 (5 bases). The sequence was obtained from a middle-aged man with glioma. Some clones in this sample may be carry-over from other donors' samples. Here the CDR3 DNA reads TGTGCCAGCAGCCAATGGACACGGACAGATACGCAGTATTTT. It codes for CASSQWTRTDTQYF. The full variable domain, in which reference TRBV14 and TRBJ2-3 provide the parts outside the CDR3, is EAGVTQFPSHSVIEKGQTVTLRCDPISGHDNLYWYRRVMGKEIKFLLHFVKESKQDESGMPNNRFLAERTGGTYSTLKVQPAELEDSGVYFCASSQWTRTDTQYFGPGTRLTVL.